The clone carrying this T cell receptor (beta chain) came up a few times. Its matching antigen is unknown. RNA transcripts provided the source from which TCR beta CDR3 regions were amplified. RT-PCR in the first round (using the HTBI primer set) targeted the TCR CDR3. TCRdb re-called the multiplex PCR reads through MiXCR, storing one row per CDR3 protein. This sample has approximately 700,000 distinct CDR3 sequences, with 45% found just once. Diagnosis relied on clinical symptoms, serum thyroxine and TRAb, thyroid ultrasound and orbital computed tomography. The sample is drawn from a study of T cells in Graves' hyperthyroidism and ophthalmopathy. The study's findings and limits: Most thyroid clonotypes expanded above 0.001 were also detected in blood. Progression to ophthalmopathy was predicted a median of 6.5 months early.

Between the trimmed V and J ends, which lost 1 base and 5 bases, there was a span of 12 bases. The CDR3 covers 14 residues. Germline loops: CDR1 SGHRS, CDR2 YFSETQ. Input material: peripheral blood or thyroid tissue (not recorded which). The TCR was taken from an adult man with Graves' disease, either hyperthyroidism or ophthalmopathy (not recorded which). This chain connects TRBV5-1 to TRBJ1-2, with D maybe TRBD1 (5 bases). In DNA form, the CDR3 reads TGCGCCAGCAGCTTGTCTGTCGGGACGTATGGCTACACCTTC. Translating gives CASSLSVGTYGYTF.